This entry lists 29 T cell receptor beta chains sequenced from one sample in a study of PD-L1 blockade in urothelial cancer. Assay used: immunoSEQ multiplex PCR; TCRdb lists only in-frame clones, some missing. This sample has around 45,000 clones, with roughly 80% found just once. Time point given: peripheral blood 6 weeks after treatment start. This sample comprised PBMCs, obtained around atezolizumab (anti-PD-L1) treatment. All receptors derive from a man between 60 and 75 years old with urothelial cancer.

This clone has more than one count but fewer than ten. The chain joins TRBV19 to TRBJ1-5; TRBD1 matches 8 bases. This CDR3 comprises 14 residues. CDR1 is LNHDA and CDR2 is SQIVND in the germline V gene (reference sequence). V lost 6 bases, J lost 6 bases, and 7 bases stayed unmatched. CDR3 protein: CASRSRGRGQPQHF. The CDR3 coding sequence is TGTGCCAGTAGGAGCAGGGGGCGGGGTCAGCCCCAGCATTTT.

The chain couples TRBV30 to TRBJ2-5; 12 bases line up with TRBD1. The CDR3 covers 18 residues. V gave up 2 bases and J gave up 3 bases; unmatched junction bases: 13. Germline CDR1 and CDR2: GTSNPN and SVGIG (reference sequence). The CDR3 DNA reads TGTGCCTGGAGTCCCCGGGACAGGGGGCTAGCGGGGGAAGAGACCCAGTACTTC. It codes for CAWSPRDRGLAGEETQYF.

The CDR3 bases are TGTGCCAGCAGCTTAGAACTAGCGGGATTCACAGATACGCAGTATTTT. The encoded protein is CASSLELAGFTDTQYF. The chain is built from TRBV7-2 and TRBJ2-3, with 10 nucleotides matching TRBD2. V dropped 1 base and J dropped 2; count of bases not matched to a gene: 3. The CDR3 sequence is 16 residues long. CDR1 is SGHTA, CDR2 FQGNSA, per germline.

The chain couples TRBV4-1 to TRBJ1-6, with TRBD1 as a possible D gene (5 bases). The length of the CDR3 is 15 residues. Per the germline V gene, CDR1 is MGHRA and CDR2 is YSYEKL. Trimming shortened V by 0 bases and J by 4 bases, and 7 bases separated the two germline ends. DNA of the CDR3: TGCGCCAGCAGCCAAGAGTCAGGGTATAATTCACCCCTCCACTTT. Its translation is CASSQESGYNSPLHF.

Here the CDR3 reads CASSPNGAMNTEAFF. The CDR3 nucleotides read TGTGCCAGCAGCCCTAATGGGGCCATGAACACTGAAGCTTTCTTT. V is TRBV7-3 and J is TRBJ1-1, with D possibly TRBD1 on 5 matching bases. There are 15 residues in the CDR3. The V and J ends lost 5 bases and 0 bases respectively, with 13 bases between them. The germline gives CDR1 SGHTA, CDR2 FQGTGA.

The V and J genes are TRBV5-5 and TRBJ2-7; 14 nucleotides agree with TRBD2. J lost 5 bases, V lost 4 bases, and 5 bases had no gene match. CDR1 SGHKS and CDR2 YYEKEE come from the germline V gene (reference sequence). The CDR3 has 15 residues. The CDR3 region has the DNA TGTGCCAGCAGCATCGGACTAGCGGGGGGTAACGAGCAGTACTTC. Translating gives CASSIGLAGGNEQYF.

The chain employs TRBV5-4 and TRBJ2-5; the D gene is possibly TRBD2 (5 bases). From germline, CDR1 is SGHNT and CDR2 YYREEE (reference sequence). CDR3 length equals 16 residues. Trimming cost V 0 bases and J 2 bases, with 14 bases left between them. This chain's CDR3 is CASSLVGKRAQETQYF. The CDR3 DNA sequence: TGTGCCAGCAGCTTGGTCGGTAAGAGGGCACAAGAGACCCAGTACTTC.

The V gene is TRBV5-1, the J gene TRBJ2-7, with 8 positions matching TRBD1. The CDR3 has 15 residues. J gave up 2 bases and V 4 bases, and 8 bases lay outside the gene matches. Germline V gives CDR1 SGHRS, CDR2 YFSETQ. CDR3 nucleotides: TGCGCCAGCAGCCAAACAGGACAGGGACCCTACGAGCAGTACTTC. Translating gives CASSQTGQGPYEQYF.

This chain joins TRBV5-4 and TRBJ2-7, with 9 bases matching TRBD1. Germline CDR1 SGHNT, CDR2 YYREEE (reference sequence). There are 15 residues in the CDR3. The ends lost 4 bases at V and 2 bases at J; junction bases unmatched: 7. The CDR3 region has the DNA TGTGCCAGCAGCCCGGGACAGGGCGAGACCTACGAGCAGTACTTC. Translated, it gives CASSPGQGETYEQYF.

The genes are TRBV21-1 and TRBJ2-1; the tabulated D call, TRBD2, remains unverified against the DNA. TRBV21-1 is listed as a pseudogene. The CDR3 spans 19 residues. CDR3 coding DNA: TGTGCCAGCAGCCCCCCCTTTAGCGTTGTGGGGGGGGCCTACAATGAGCAGTTCTTC. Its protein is CASSPPFSVVGGAYNEQFF.

This chain's CDR3 is CASSLVGGIGSVNTEAFF. The CDR3 DNA follows: TGTGCCAGCAGCTTAGTGGGAGGCATTGGGTCAGTGAACACTGAAGCTTTCTTT. The chain uses TRBV7-6 and TRBJ1-1; D uncertain. The CDR3 length is 18 residues. V was trimmed by 1 base and J by 0 bases, leaving 18 bases between them. From germline, CDR1 is SGHVS and CDR2 FNYEAQ. The entire variable domain, with the rest obtained from reference TRBV7-6 and TRBJ1-1, is as follows: GAGVSQSPRYKVTKRGQDVALRCDPISGHVSLYWYRQALGQGPEFLTYFNYEAQQDKSGLPNDRFSAERPEGSISTLTIQRTEQRDSAMYRCASSLVGGIGSVNTEAFFGQGTRLTVV.

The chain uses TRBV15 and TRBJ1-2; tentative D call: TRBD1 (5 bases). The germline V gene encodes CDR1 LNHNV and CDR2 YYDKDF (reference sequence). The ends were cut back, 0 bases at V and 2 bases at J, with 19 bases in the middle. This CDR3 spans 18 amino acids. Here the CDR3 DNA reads TGTGCCACCAGCAGAGATCAACCCGGGGCGGGGGGGAACTATGGCTACACCTTC. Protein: CATSRDQPGAGGNYGYTF.

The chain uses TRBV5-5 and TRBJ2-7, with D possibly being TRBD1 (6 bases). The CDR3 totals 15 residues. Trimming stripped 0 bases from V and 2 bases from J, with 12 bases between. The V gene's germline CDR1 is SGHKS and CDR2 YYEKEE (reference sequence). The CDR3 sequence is CASSLVSDSPYEQYF. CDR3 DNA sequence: TGTGCCAGCAGCTTGGTTTCGGACAGCCCCTACGAGCAGTACTTC.

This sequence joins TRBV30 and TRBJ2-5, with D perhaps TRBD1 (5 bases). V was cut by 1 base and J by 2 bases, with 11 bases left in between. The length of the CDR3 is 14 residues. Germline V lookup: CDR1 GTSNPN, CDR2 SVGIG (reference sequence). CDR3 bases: TGTGCCTGGAGTGAAGGGGCGAGGCAAGAGACCCAGTACTTC. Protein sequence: CAWSEGARQETQYF.

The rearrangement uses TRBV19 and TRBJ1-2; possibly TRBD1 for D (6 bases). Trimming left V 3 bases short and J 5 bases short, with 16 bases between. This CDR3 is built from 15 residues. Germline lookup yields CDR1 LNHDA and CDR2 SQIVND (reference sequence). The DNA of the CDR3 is TGTGCCAGTAGTATCTCGGGGGGCATGGATTATGGCTACACCTTC. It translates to CASSISGGMDYGYTF. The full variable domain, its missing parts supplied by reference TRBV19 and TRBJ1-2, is DGGITQSPKYLFRKEGQNVTLSCEQNLNHDAMYWYRQDPGQGLRLIYYSQIVNDFQKGDIAEGYSVSREKKESFPLTVTSAQKNPTAFYLCASSISGGMDYGYTFGSGTRLTVV.

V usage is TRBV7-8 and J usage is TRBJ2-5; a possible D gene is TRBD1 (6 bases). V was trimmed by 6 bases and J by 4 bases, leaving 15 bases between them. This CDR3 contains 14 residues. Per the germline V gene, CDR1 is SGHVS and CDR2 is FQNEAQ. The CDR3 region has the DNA TGTGCCAGCAGAACCCAGGGGTCGGGAGAGACCCAGTACTTC. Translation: CASRTQGSGETQYF.

The DNA for the CDR3 is TGCGCCAGCAGCCTACCAGGCGGAGGGCGGGGTTTTGGAGAGACCCAGTACTTC. This gives the protein CASSLPGGGRGFGETQYF. The V and J genes are TRBV4-1 and TRBJ2-5; D might be TRBD2 (6 bases). V gave up 4 bases and J gave up 4 bases, with 25 bases separating them. Germline CDR1 reads MGHRA; CDR2 reads YSYEKL. The length of the CDR3 is 18 residues.

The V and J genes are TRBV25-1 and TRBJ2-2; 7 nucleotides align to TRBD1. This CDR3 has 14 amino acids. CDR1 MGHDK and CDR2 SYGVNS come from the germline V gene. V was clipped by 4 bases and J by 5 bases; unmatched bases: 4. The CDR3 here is CASSVPQGTGELFF. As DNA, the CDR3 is TGTGCCAGCAGTGTTCCACAGGGGACCGGGGAGCTGTTTTTT.

The DNA of the CDR3 is TGTGCCAGTACCCCGGGACAGGTGAGCACAGATACGCAGTATTTT. Translating gives CASTPGQVSTDTQYF. The gene calls are TRBV19 and TRBJ2-3; 8 nucleotides align to TRBD1. V lost 7 bases to trimming and J lost 0 bases; unmatched junction nucleotides: 6. CDR1 is LNHDA, CDR2 SQIVND, per germline (reference sequence). The CDR3 consists of 15 residues.

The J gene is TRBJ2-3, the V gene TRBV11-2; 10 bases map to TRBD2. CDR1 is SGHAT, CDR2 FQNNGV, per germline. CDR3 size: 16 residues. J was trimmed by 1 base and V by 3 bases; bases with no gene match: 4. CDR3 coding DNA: TGTGCCAGCAGCTTGGCCCTAGCGGGGGGCACAGATACGCAGTATTTT. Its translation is CASSLALAGGTDTQYF.

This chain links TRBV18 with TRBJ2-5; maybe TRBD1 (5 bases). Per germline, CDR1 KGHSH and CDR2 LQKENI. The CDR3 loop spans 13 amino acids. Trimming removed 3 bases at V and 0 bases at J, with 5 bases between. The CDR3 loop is CASSPDNQETQYF. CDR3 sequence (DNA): TGTGCCAGCTCACCGGACAACCAAGAGACCCAGTACTTC.

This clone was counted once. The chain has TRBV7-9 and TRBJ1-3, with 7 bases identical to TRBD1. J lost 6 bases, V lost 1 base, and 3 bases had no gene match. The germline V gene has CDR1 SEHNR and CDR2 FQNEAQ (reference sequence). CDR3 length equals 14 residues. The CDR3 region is CASSLEDRSNTIYF. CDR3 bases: TGTGCCAGCAGCTTAGAGGACAGGTCAAACACCATATATTTT.

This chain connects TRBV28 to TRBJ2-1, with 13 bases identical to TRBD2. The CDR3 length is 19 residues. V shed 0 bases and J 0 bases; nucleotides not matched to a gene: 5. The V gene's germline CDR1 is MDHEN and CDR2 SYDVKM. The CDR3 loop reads CASSLWTSGGQSSYNEQFF. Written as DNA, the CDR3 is TGTGCCAGCAGTTTATGGACTAGCGGGGGGCAAAGCTCCTACAATGAGCAGTTCTTC.

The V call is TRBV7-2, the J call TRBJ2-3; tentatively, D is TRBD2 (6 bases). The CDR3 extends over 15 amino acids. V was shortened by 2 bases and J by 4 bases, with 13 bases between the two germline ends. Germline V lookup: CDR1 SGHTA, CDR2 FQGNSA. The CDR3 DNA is TGTGCCAGCAGCTTAAGTGGTGGGGAGGCAGATACGCAGTATTTT. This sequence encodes CASSLSGGEADTQYF.

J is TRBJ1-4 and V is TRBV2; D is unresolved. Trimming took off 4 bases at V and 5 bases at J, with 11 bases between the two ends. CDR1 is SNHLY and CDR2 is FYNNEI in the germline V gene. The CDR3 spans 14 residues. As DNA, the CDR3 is TGTGCCAGCAGTGTTACGGGTGAAAATGAAAAACTGTTTTTT. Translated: CASSVTGENEKLFF.

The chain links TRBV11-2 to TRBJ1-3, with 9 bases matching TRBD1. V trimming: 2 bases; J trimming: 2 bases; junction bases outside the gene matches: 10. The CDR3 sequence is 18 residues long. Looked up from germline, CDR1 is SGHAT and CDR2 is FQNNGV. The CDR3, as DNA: TGTGCCAGCAGCTTAATAGGGACAGGGAAAGGGCCTGGAAACACCATATATTTT. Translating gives CASSLIGTGKGPGNTIYF. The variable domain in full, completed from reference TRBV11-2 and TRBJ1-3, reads EAGVAQSPRYKIIEKRQSVAFWCNPISGHATLYWYQQILGQGPKLLIQFQNNGVVDDSQLPKDRFSAERLKGVDSTLKIQPAKLEDSAVYLCASSLIGTGKGPGNTIYFGEGSWLTVV.

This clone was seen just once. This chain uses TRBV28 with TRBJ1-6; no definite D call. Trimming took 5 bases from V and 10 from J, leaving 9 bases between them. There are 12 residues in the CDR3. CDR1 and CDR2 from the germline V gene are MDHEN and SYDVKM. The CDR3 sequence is CASSQIISPLHF. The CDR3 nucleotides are TGTGCCAGCAGTCAGATAATCTCACCCCTCCACTTT.

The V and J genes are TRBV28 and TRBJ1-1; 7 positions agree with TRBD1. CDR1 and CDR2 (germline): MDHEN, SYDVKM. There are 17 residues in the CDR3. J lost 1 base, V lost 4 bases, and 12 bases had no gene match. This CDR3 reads CASSSHRGWFRNTEAFF. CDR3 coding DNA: TGTGCCAGCAGTTCCCACAGGGGCTGGTTCCGGAACACTGAAGCTTTCTTT.

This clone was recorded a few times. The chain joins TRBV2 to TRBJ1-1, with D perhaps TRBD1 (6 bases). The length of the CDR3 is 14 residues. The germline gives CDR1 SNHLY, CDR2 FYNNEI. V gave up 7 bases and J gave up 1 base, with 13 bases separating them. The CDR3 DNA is TGTGCCAGCAAAATAGGCAGGGGGAACACTGAAGCTTTCTTT. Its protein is CASKIGRGNTEAFF.